Shown below are 9 T cell receptor beta chains from a single sample sequenced in a study of T cells in Graves' hyperthyroidism and ophthalmopathy. RNA transcripts served as the template for amplifying TCR beta CDR3 regions. RT-PCR in the first round (using the HTBI primer set) targeted the TCR CDR3. TCRdb itself ran the multiplex PCR reads through MiXCR, one entry per CDR3 protein. Of over 450,000 distinct CDR3 sequences in the sample, under 20% were seen once. Sequencing was done on a sample of blood. The receptors were gathered from a woman younger than 30 with Graves' ophthalmopathy.

This clonotype came up a few times. The chain recombines TRBV4-1 with TRBJ2-3, with 9 bases fitting TRBD2. The CDR3 is 15 amino acids. V lost 3 bases to trimming and J lost 5 bases; unmatched junction nucleotides: 6. The germline gives CDR1 MGHRA, CDR2 YSYEKL. CDR3 sequence (DNA): TGCGCCAGCAGCCAGGATAGCGGGAGTGGAGATACGCAGTATTTT. Protein sequence: CASSQDSGSGDTQYF.

A few counts support this clonotype. This rearrangement joins TRBV20-1 to TRBJ2-5; D uncertain. The CDR3 spans 14 residues. Trimming took off 1 base at V and 0 bases at J, with 9 bases between the two ends. Germline V gene lookup returns CDR1 DFQATT and CDR2 SNEGSKA (reference sequence). CDR3 region: CSARGIEYQETQYF. The CDR3 nucleotides are TGCAGTGCTAGAGGCATCGAGTACCAAGAGACCCAGTACTTC.

This clonotype occurred many times. The chain is built from TRBV2 and TRBJ2-1; tentative D call: TRBD1 (6 bases). The CDR3 runs to 19 residues. CDR1 and CDR2 from the germline V gene are SNHLY and FYNNEI. The V and J ends lost 5 bases and 0 bases respectively, with 23 bases between them. The CDR3 DNA sequence: TGTGCCAGCAGTATATCTTCAGGGACACTCGGAGGCTCCTACAATGAGCAGTTCTTC. Its translation: CASSISSGTLGGSYNEQFF.

A few counts support this clonotype. The rearrangement uses TRBV11-1 and TRBJ1-4, with 10 bases that match TRBD1. Germline CDR1 and CDR2: SGHAT and FQDESV (reference sequence). The CDR3 totals 16 residues. V was pared by 4 bases and J by 5 bases, with 7 bases of the junction left unmatched. The CDR3 loop reads CASSSRQGAYNEKLFF. Written as DNA, the CDR3 is TGTGCCAGCAGCTCCAGACAGGGGGCGTACAATGAAAAACTGTTTTTT.

This clonotype was observed a handful of times. The CDR3 DNA follows: TGTGCCAGCAGTTCGAGGCTACAGGGGGCTAGCAATCAGCCCCAGCATTTT. Translated, it gives CASSSRLQGASNQPQHF. The V call is TRBV28, the J call TRBJ1-5; 9 nucleotides align to TRBD1. The CDR3 runs 17 residues. Trimming cost V 4 bases and J 0 bases; bases outside gene matches: 7. Germline CDR1 is MDHEN and CDR2 is SYDVKM. The complete variable domain, with remaining parts taken from reference TRBV28 and TRBJ1-5, reads DVKVTQSSRYLVKRTGEKVFLECVQDMDHENMFWYRQDPGLGLRLIYFSYDVKMKEKGDIPEGYSVSREKKERFSLILESASTNQTSMYLCASSSRLQGASNQPQHFGDGTRLSIL.

This clonotype was found many times. This chain joins TRBV28 and TRBJ1-1; the D gene is possibly TRBD1 (6 bases). Germline CDR1 and CDR2: MDHEN and SYDVKM. There are 14 residues in the CDR3. Trimming took off 3 bases at V and 5 bases at J, with 13 bases between the two ends. The CDR3: CASSFMRGGTEAFF. For the CDR3, the DNA is TGTGCCAGCAGTTTCATGAGGGGGGGGACTGAAGCTTTCTTT.

Ten or more counts support this clonotype. This chain joins TRBV5-1 and TRBJ1-2, with 8 bases that match TRBD1. Trimming at V came to 3 bases and at J to 6 bases, leaving 7 bases not matched to a gene. The V gene's germline CDR1 is SGHRS and CDR2 YFSETQ. This CDR3 has 14 amino acids. CDR3 in amino acids: CASSSGDRGNGYTF. The CDR3 DNA follows: TGCGCCAGCAGCTCGGGCGACAGGGGAAATGGCTACACCTTC.

The chain recombines TRBV4-3 with TRBJ1-3; D is possibly TRBD1 (6 bases). The CDR3 is made up of 14 amino acids. Deletions cut 2 bases from V and 12 bases from J, with 17 bases between. Per the germline V gene, CDR1 is LGHNA and CDR2 is YSLEER. The CDR3 DNA sequence: TGCGCCAGCAGCCAATCGAGAGGGGGGTTCATCATATATTTT. Translation gives CASSQSRGGFIIYF.

The chain uses TRBV4-3 and TRBJ2-3, with 8 nucleotides matching TRBD1. Germline CDR1 and CDR2: LGHNA and YSLEER. This CDR3 is 15 amino acids long. V gave up 2 bases and J gave up 3 bases; unmatched junction bases: 4. The CDR3 DNA follows: TGCGCCAGCAGCCAAAAGGACAGGGAGACAGATACGCAGTATTTT. Encoded protein: CASSQKDRETDTQYF.